The 30 T cell receptor beta chains given below trace back to one sample, sequenced in a study of regulatory T cells in long-lasting Graves disease. Sequencing libraries for TCR beta were prepared with iRepertoire HTBI primers and Arm-PCR of CDR3 regions. MiXCR, run by TCRdb on the multiplex PCR reads, gives a single entry per CDR3 protein. The top ten hold 20% to 25% of the sample, which has 300,000 to 500,000 distinct CDR3 sequences, 20% to 25% seen once. Time point: persistent/refractory GD, antithyroid drugs over 5 years with positive TRAb. RNA isolated from PBMCs was used to make the TCR library. Sample: peripheral blood mononuclear cells (PBMCs), taken when the disease was refractory, from a patient treated with antithyroid drugs. Source of these receptors: a female donor with Graves disease.

This clonotype has just a few counts. A much larger clone differs from this one at a single base, so this may be a read error. The chain joins TRBV12-3 or TRBV12-4 to TRBJ1-2; the D gene is possibly TRBD1 (5 bases). The CDR3 consists of 12 residues. V shed 5 bases and J shed 10 bases, with 14 bases lying between them. CDR3 sequence: CASSRGREDYTF. CDR3 nucleotide sequence: TGTGCCAGCAGTCGAGGCAGGGAGGACTACACCTTC.

The chain employs TRBV19 and TRBJ1-5, with D possibly matching TRBD1 (6 bases). With 7 bases removed from V and 3 bases from J, the gap between germline ends came to 13 bases. The germline gives CDR1 LNHDA, CDR2 SQIVND (reference sequence). The CDR3 covers 14 residues. CDR3 DNA: TGTGCCAGTAAGGGGGACCAGTACAATCAGCCCCAGCATTTT. Its protein product is CASKGDQYNQPQHF. The variable domain in full, with the rest retrieved from reference TRBV19 and TRBJ1-5, is DGGITQSPKYLFRKEGQNVTLSCEQNLNHDAMYWYRQDPGQGLRLIYYSQIVNDFQKGDIAEGYSVSREKKESFPLTVTSAQKNPTAFYLCASKGDQYNQPQHFGDGTRLSIL.

This clonotype has a count of ten or more. The chain links TRBV20-1 to TRBJ2-5, with 10 bases that match TRBD1. Germline lookup yields CDR1 DFQATT and CDR2 SNEGSKA (reference sequence). CDR3 length: 15 residues. Germline trimming cut 5 bases from V and 5 bases from J; bases unmatched to any gene: 11. The CDR3 DNA follows: TGCAGTGCTGGCCGGGACAGGGGTGTATTGGAGACCCAGTACTTC. Protein product: CSAGRDRGVLETQYF.

This chain links TRBV6-2 or TRBV6-3 with TRBJ2-1; 16 nucleotides agree with TRBD2. The CDR3 has 17 amino acids. After removal of 5 bases from V and 8 bases from J, the junction contained 9 bases not matched to a gene. Germline lookup yields CDR1 MNHEY and CDR2 SVGEGT. DNA for the CDR3: TGTGCCAGCAGTGAACTGGGACTAGCGGGAGGGAACCATGAGCAGTTCTTC. It codes for CASSELGLAGGNHEQFF.

This clonotype occurred a few times. V gene TRBV9 combines with J gene TRBJ2-5; possibly TRBD1 for D (6 bases). Germline-derived CDR1 and CDR2 are SGDLS and YYNGEE. This CDR3 is 15 amino acids long. The germline V and J ends were trimmed by 0 bases and 5 bases, with 14 bases remaining between them. As DNA, the CDR3 is TGTGCCAGCAGCGTAGGGGGGCAGGGCCCGGAGACCCAGTACTTC. Translated, it gives CASSVGGQGPETQYF.

This clonotype was observed many times. V and J are TRBV7-2 and TRBJ1-5; 9 bases map to TRBD1. Looked up from germline, CDR1 is SGHTA and CDR2 is FQGNSA. This CDR3 spans 15 amino acids. The V segment lost 1 base and the J segment 4 bases; nucleotides outside the gene matches: 2. CDR3: CASSLEQGANQPQHF. CDR3 DNA sequence: TGTGCCAGCAGCTTAGAACAGGGGGCGAATCAGCCCCAGCATTTT.

The chain joins TRBV10-2 to TRBJ1-1; D gene uncertain. V was trimmed by 9 bases and J by 3 bases, leaving 14 bases between them. This CDR3 comprises 13 residues. Germline CDR1 and CDR2: WSHSY and SAAADI. The CDR3 spells CASSPRRDTEAFF. CDR3 DNA sequence: TGCGCCAGTTCACCTCGGAGGGACACTGAAGCTTTCTTT.

This clonotype was observed at least ten times. The rearrangement uses TRBV2 and TRBJ2-6, with 9 positions matching TRBD1. This CDR3 contains 16 residues. Germline V gene lookup returns CDR1 SNHLY and CDR2 FYNNEI. After removal of 6 bases from V and 1 base from J, the junction contained 4 bases not matched to a gene. The CDR3 loop reads CASSAGTGSGANVLTF. The CDR3, as DNA: TGTGCCAGCAGCGCCGGGACAGGGTCTGGGGCCAACGTCCTGACTTTC.

There are many counts of this clonotype. In DNA, the CDR3 is TGTGCCAGCAGTTTAGAGGGAGGGGGCAGGAGCAATCAGCCCCAGCATTTT. Translation: CASSLEGGGRSNQPQHF. This sequence joins TRBV12-3 or TRBV12-4 and TRBJ1-5, with 7 bases matching TRBD1. V dropped 1 base and J dropped 1; count of bases not matched to a gene: 7. The CDR3 consists of 17 residues.

V usage is TRBV19 and J usage is TRBJ2-2; TRBD2 matches 11 bases. V gave up 4 bases and J gave up 2 bases; unmatched junction bases: 3. This CDR3 spans 16 amino acids. Germline lookup yields CDR1 LNHDA and CDR2 SQIVND (reference sequence). The CDR3 spells CASSTGLAANTGELFF. Here the CDR3 DNA reads TGTGCCAGTAGTACGGGACTAGCGGCTAACACCGGGGAGCTGTTTTTT. The full variable domain, in which reference TRBV19 and TRBJ2-2 provide the parts outside the CDR3, is DGGITQSPKYLFRKEGQNVTLSCEQNLNHDAMYWYRQDPGQGLRLIYYSQIVNDFQKGDIAEGYSVSREKKESFPLTVTSAQKNPTAFYLCASSTGLAANTGELFFGEGSRLTVL.

Regarding this clonotype: A read error may be the cause here, since a much bigger clone is one base away. This likely comes from a read error, as the CDR3 has no conserved phenylalanine or tryptophan at its end. The gene calls are TRBV12-3 or TRBV12-4 and TRBJ1-5; perhaps TRBD1 as D (5 bases). Deletions cut 2 bases from V and 2 bases from J, with 10 bases between. The CDR3 has 15 amino acids. The CDR3 here is CASSLIGGGNQPQHL. The CDR3 bases are TGTGCCAGCAGTTTAATCGGGGGTGGCAATCAGCCCCAGCATCTT.

The chain joins TRBV5-5 to TRBJ2-7, with 8 bases matching TRBD1. J gave up 4 bases and V 3 bases, and 9 bases lay outside the gene matches. This CDR3 spans 15 amino acids. Germline lookup yields CDR1 SGHKS and CDR2 YYEKEE (reference sequence). CDR3 amino acids: CASSSPPGGKYEQYF. In DNA form, the CDR3 reads TGTGCCAGCAGCTCTCCGCCAGGGGGCAAATACGAGCAGTACTTC.

This clonotype has ten or more counts. The chain uses TRBV6-1 and TRBJ1-1; D is ambiguous. The V gene lost 6 bases and the J gene lost 0 bases, with 11 bases spanning the gap. The CDR3 runs to 14 residues. CDR1 is MNHNS, CDR2 SASEGT, per germline. The CDR3 sequence is CASSRGIMNTEAFF. CDR3 DNA: TGTGCCAGCAGCCGAGGGATAATGAACACTGAAGCTTTCTTT.

The chain employs TRBV5-1 and TRBJ2-7, with 9 bases matching TRBD1. There are 15 residues in the CDR3. CDR1 is SGHRS and CDR2 is YFSETQ in the germline V gene. J lost 7 bases, V lost 4 bases, and 12 bases had no gene match. This chain's CDR3 is CASSDSTGGAGEQYF. CDR3 nucleotide sequence: TGCGCCAGCAGCGATTCGACAGGGGGAGCGGGAGAGCAGTACTTC.

V gene TRBV4-3 combines with J gene TRBJ1-1; perhaps TRBD1 as D (5 bases). Trimming shortened V by 0 bases and J by 4 bases, and 15 bases separated the two germline ends. Germline V gene sequence: CDR1 LGHNA, CDR2 YSLEER. The CDR3 has 16 residues. CDR3 DNA sequence: TGCGCCAGCAGCCAAGATGCGGCAGGGTGGGGCACTGAAGCTTTCTTT. Translating gives CASSQDAAGWGTEAFF.

The rearrangement links TRBV4-1 to TRBJ1-4; a possible D gene is TRBD1 (6 bases). V was shortened by 1 base and J by 8 bases, with 20 bases between the two germline ends. Germline lookup yields CDR1 MGHRA and CDR2 YSYEKL. This CDR3 region has 17 residues. The CDR3 DNA sequence: TGCGCCAGCAGCCAAGTAAGGCAGGGGTATCCTATCGAAAAACTGTTTTTT. Its translation is CASSQVRQGYPIEKLFF.

This clonotype was recorded many times. This chain connects TRBV2 to TRBJ1-6; a weak D match, TRBD1 (5 bases). V lost 3 bases and J lost 8, with 20 bases in between. Per the germline V gene, CDR1 is SNHLY and CDR2 is FYNNEI. This CDR3 has 17 amino acids. The CDR3 DNA reads TGTGCCAGCAGTGAGCCCGGGACTAACTACGAAGATTCACCCCTCCACTTT. It translates to CASSEPGTNYEDSPLHF.

V is TRBV7-9 and J is TRBJ1-1; 7 bases fit TRBD1. V trimming: 5 bases; J trimming: 4 bases; junction bases outside the gene matches: 4. CDR3 length: 13 amino acids. The germline CDR1 and CDR2 sequences are SEHNR and FQNEAQ (reference sequence). The chain's CDR3 is CASSPRDSTEAFF. The CDR3 nucleotides are TGTGCCAGCAGCCCCCGGGACAGCACTGAAGCTTTCTTT.

The CDR3 protein is CASSQPGGWTEAFF. In DNA form, the CDR3 reads TGCGCCAGCAGCCAGCCAGGAGGGTGGACTGAAGCTTTCTTT. This chain links TRBV4-1 with TRBJ1-1; no clear D. This CDR3 has 14 amino acids. V lost 3 bases to trimming and J lost 5 bases, with 13 bases between them. The germline V gene encodes CDR1 MGHRA and CDR2 YSYEKL.

The rearrangement uses TRBV6-1 and TRBJ2-5, with D perhaps matching TRBD1 (6 bases). Trimming removed 4 bases from V and 3 bases from J, with 12 bases in between. Looked up from germline, CDR1 is MNHNS and CDR2 is SASEGT. The CDR3 spans 14 residues. As DNA, the CDR3 is TGTGCCAGCAGTGGGGGGACATCTAAAGAGACCCAGTACTTC. This sequence encodes CASSGGTSKETQYF.

The rearrangement uses TRBV7-2 and TRBJ2-1, with D possibly matching TRBD2 (6 bases). This CDR3 spans 16 amino acids. Per the germline V gene, CDR1 is SGHTA and CDR2 is FQGNSA. V was pared by 0 bases and J by 4 bases, with 13 bases between. The CDR3 loop reads CASSLAPTGTYNEQFF. DNA for the CDR3: TGTGCCAGCAGCTTAGCGCCGACCGGGACTTACAATGAGCAGTTCTTC.

This clonotype was counted ten times or more. The chain recombines TRBV30 with TRBJ1-5; tentatively, D is TRBD1 (5 bases). V was clipped by 0 bases and J by 1 base, with 10 bases between them. Germline assignment: CDR1 GTSNPN and CDR2 SVGIG (reference sequence). CDR3 size: 15 residues. The chain's CDR3 is CAWSVLGGSNQPQHF. CDR3 in DNA: TGTGCCTGGAGTGTACTTGGGGGAAGCAATCAGCCCCAGCATTTT.

This clonotype has ten or more counts. In nucleotides, the CDR3 is TGTGCCAGCAGTGAACTCTGGACAGGGAGCTCCTACGAGCAGTACTTC. Translated: CASSELWTGSSYEQYF. The chain employs TRBV6-1 and TRBJ2-7, with 8 bases lining up with TRBD1. J gave up 0 bases and V 2 bases, and 6 bases lay outside the gene matches. The CDR3 loop spans 16 amino acids. Germline assignment: CDR1 MNHNS and CDR2 SASEGT.

The gene calls are TRBV20-1 and TRBJ1-5; 8 bases fit TRBD1. J was trimmed by 8 bases and V by 6 bases; bases with no gene match: 9. CDR1 is DFQATT and CDR2 is SNEGSKA in the germline V gene (reference sequence). CDR3 length: 13 amino acids. The CDR3 here is CSAPPGQGKPQHF. Here the CDR3 DNA reads TGCAGTGCCCCCCCCGGACAGGGCAAGCCCCAGCATTTT.

This clonotype has ten or more counts. The chain couples TRBV20-1 to TRBJ2-7; unclear D gene. The CDR3 contains 14 residues. Per the germline V gene, CDR1 is DFQATT and CDR2 is SNEGSKA (reference sequence). Trimming left V 0 bases short and J 3 bases short, with 12 bases between. CDR3 sequence (DNA): TGCAGTGCTAGAGATCGCCTAACCGACTACGAGCAGTACTTC. Translating it yields CSARDRLTDYEQYF.

This rearrangement joins TRBV7-2 to TRBJ1-5; 7 nucleotides align to TRBD1. There are 16 residues in the CDR3. With 3 bases clipped from V and 6 bases from J, the junction kept 11 bases outside the gene matches. Germline V gene lookup returns CDR1 SGHTA and CDR2 FQGNSA. CDR3 amino acids: CASSLEMTGFGQPQHF. CDR3 bases: TGTGCCAGCAGCTTGGAGATGACAGGGTTCGGTCAGCCCCAGCATTTT.

The table lists this clonotype with many counts. The rearrangement joins TRBV28 to TRBJ1-5, with D unresolved. This CDR3 is 14 amino acids long. CDR1 is MDHEN and CDR2 is SYDVKM in the germline V gene. V shed 5 bases and J shed 1 base, with 9 bases lying between them. CDR3 sequence: CASSSYLSNQPQHF. The DNA of the CDR3 is TGTGCCAGCAGTAGTTACCTGAGCAATCAGCCCCAGCATTTT.

As for this clonotype: This may be a read error: a much more frequent sequence differs by one nucleotide. This chain uses TRBV6-2 or TRBV6-3 with TRBJ1-5, with D possibly TRBD1 on 5 matching bases. Germline values: CDR1 MNHEY, CDR2 SVGEGT. This CDR3 is built from 16 residues. This CDR3 reads CASSYGGPYSYQPQHF. CDR3 DNA sequence: TGTGCCAGCAGTTACGGGGGACCCTATAGCTATCAGCCCCAGCATTTT.

This clonotype was counted a few times. The gene calls are TRBV29-1 and TRBJ1-1, with 9 bases identical to TRBD1. Per germline, CDR1 SQVTM and CDR2 ANQGSEA. This CDR3 has 10 amino acids. V shed 6 bases, J shed 11 bases, and the junction held 4 bases outside the gene matches. The CDR3, as DNA: TGCAGCGTCGGGACAGGGAGGGCTTTCTTT. Encoded protein: CSVGTGRAFF. Combining the CDR3 with reference TRBV29-1 and TRBJ1-1 gives the whole variable domain SAVISQKPSRDICQRGTSLTIQCQVDSQVTMMFWYRQQPGQSLTLIATANQGSEATYESGFVIDKFPISRPNLTFSTLTVSNMSPEDSSIYLCSVGTGRAFFGQGTRLTVV.

This clonotype was seen a handful of times. The chain joins TRBV6-4 to TRBJ1-2; 7 bases fit TRBD1. Germline loops: CDR1 MRHNA, CDR2 SNTAGT. The CDR3 is made up of 13 amino acids. V shed 3 bases, J shed 8 bases, and the junction held 6 bases outside the gene matches. CDR3 in DNA: TGTGCCAGCAGTGAGACAGGGTTGGACGGCTACACCTTC. Its translation: CASSETGLDGYTF.